The sequence of this T cell receptor beta chain was determined in a study of beta chain features in type 1 diabetes. About the research overall: Examination spanned about 99 million sorted cells from all samples. Study observations and caveats: VDJ junctions from type 1 diabetes patients carried fewer insertions and larger deletions. Shorter TCRB CDR3s, moderately but significantly so, marked every one of the four CD4+ subsets in Type 1 diabetes patients.

Only a few counts were recorded for this clone. Its antigen is not identified. As every portion of the isolated RNA was reverse transcribed, the sequencing read expressed TCRB transcripts. The repertoire was sequenced with immunoSEQ multiplex PCR; TCRdb's copy has only in-frame clones and lacks some. The sample includes around 330,000 clones, about 11% of them seen just once. Trimming shortened V by 3 bases and J by 8 bases, and 17 bases separated the two germline ends. CDR1 and CDR2 (germline): SGHDT, YYEEEE. The CDR3 sequence is 15 residues long. This clonotype was sampled from a woman aged 25-40 years in good health. The material sequenced was naive CD4+ T cells from blood. The chain combines TRBV5-6 with TRBJ1-4; weak D call: TRBD1 (5 bases). CDR3 nucleotide sequence: TGTGCCAGCAGCTCCCTCGGCGGGGCTGGCGAAAAACTGTTTTTT. This sequence encodes CASSSLGGAGEKLFF.